A single sample is the source of the 13 T cell receptor beta chains below, sequenced in a study of blood T cell repertoires in COVID-19. Repertoires were generated with immunoSEQ multiplex PCR, while TCRdb's copy carries only in-frame clones and drops some. The sample yields about 310,000 clones, around 86% seen once. Sequencing input: peripheral blood. These receptors originate from a man in his fifties or sixties with active or convalescent COVID-19.

V gene TRBV28 combines with J gene TRBJ2-1, with a possible D match to TRBD2 (5 bases). CDR1 is MDHEN and CDR2 is SYDVKM in the germline V gene. This CDR3 region has 13 residues. The ends were cut back, 5 bases at V and 3 bases at J, with 8 bases in the middle. The CDR3 region is CASSTGDYNEQFF. The CDR3 nucleotides are TGTGCCAGCAGTACCGGGGACTACAATGAGCAGTTCTTC.

The chain recombines TRBV27 with TRBJ2-7; possibly TRBD2 for D (5 bases). CDR3 length equals 15 residues. Germline-derived CDR1 and CDR2 are MNHEY and SMNVEV (reference sequence). V lost 0 bases, J lost 5 bases, and 14 bases lay in between. The CDR3 region is CASSLSWSTRDEQYF. The CDR3 DNA sequence: TGTGCCAGCAGTTTATCGTGGTCGACGCGGGACGAGCAGTACTTC.

About this clone itself: Within the sample, other DNA sequences also encode this same CDR3. V and J are TRBV5-4 and TRBJ2-7; 7 positions agree with TRBD1. After removal of 0 bases from V and 0 bases from J, the junction contained 3 bases not matched to a gene. CDR1 SGHNT and CDR2 YYREEE come from the germline V gene (reference sequence). The CDR3 runs to 15 residues. CDR3 amino acids: CASSLVGTVSYEQYF. The CDR3 DNA follows: TGTGCCAGCAGCTTGGTAGGGACAGTCTCCTACGAGCAGTACTTC.

The rearrangement joins TRBV6-4 to TRBJ1-1; D remains unclear. Germline V lookup: CDR1 MRHNA, CDR2 SNTAGT. The CDR3 extends over 19 amino acids. The germline V and J ends were trimmed by 3 bases and 3 bases, with 26 bases remaining between them. This CDR3 is CASSEVCPSEKCGDTEAFF. In DNA form, the CDR3 reads TGTGCCAGCAGTGAAGTATGCCCAAGTGAAAAGTGCGGGGACACTGAAGCTTTCTTT.

The genes are TRBV4-1 and TRBJ2-2, with 10 bases that match TRBD1. This CDR3 is 17 amino acids long. Looked up from germline, CDR1 is MGHRA and CDR2 is YSYEKL. V was clipped by 0 bases and J by 7 bases; unmatched bases: 8. CDR3 sequence reads: CASSQDGDRGLDGELFF. DNA of the CDR3: TGCGCCAGCAGCCAAGATGGAGACAGGGGGCTAGACGGGGAGCTGTTTTTT.

The chain has TRBV3-1 (or the pseudogene TRBV3-2) and TRBJ2-7; TRBD1 might be the D (6 bases). The germline V gene has CDR1 LGHDT and CDR2 YNNKEL (reference sequence). Trimming stripped 6 bases from V and 3 bases from J, with 15 bases between. CDR3 length: 14 amino acids. As DNA, the CDR3 is TGTGCCAGCAGTTCCGCAGGGGCCCTCTACGAGCAGTACTTC. Translating gives CASSSAGALYEQYF.

This chain connects TRBV19 to TRBJ1-3; tentative D call: TRBD1 (5 bases). Trimming pared 7 bases from V and 4 bases from J, leaving 14 bases between. Looked up from germline, CDR1 is LNHDA and CDR2 is SQIVND (reference sequence). The CDR3 extends over 14 amino acids. The CDR3 loop reads CASTIGGVGNTIYF. The CDR3 DNA reads as TGTGCCAGTACCATCGGGGGGGTCGGAAACACCATATATTTT.

The gene calls are TRBV4-3 and TRBJ1-1; D is ambiguous. This CDR3 is 15 amino acids long. The ends were cut back, 0 bases at V and 5 bases at J, with 13 bases in the middle. CDR1 LGHNA and CDR2 YSLEER come from the germline V gene. In DNA, the CDR3 is TGCGCCAGCAGCCAAGAGACCTCCCGAGGGACTGAAGCTTTCTTT. Its translation: CASSQETSRGTEAFF.

This rearrangement joins TRBV5-8 to TRBJ2-3; 11 bases match TRBD1. V lost 0 bases to trimming and J lost 3 bases; unmatched junction nucleotides: 3. CDR1 and CDR2 from the germline V gene are SGHTS and YDEGEE. CDR3 length: 16 residues. CDR3 region: CASSLAGQGATDTQYF. The CDR3, as DNA: TGTGCCAGCAGCTTGGCTGGACAGGGGGCAACAGATACGCAGTATTTT. Full variable domain (outside the CDR3, taken from reference TRBV5-8 and TRBJ2-3): EAGVTQSPTHLIKTRGQQATLRCSPISGHTSVYWYQQALGLGLQFLLWYDEGEERNRGNFPPRFSGRQFPNYSSELNVNALELEDSALYLCASSLAGQGATDTQYFGPGTRLTVL.

The chain links TRBV2 to TRBJ1-1; D is undetermined. V lost 2 bases to trimming and J lost 5 bases, with 12 bases between them. Germline V gene lookup returns CDR1 SNHLY and CDR2 FYNNEI. The CDR3 runs to 14 residues. The CDR3 reads CASSERERGTEAFF. CDR3 DNA: TGTGCCAGCAGTGAACGAGAGCGGGGAACTGAAGCTTTCTTT.

The chain employs TRBV6-5 and TRBJ2-5; 12 bases agree with TRBD1. CDR1 MNHEY and CDR2 SVGAGI come from the germline V gene. The CDR3 extends over 16 amino acids. V lost 2 bases to trimming and J lost 7 bases; unmatched junction nucleotides: 8. The CDR3 DNA reads as TGTGCCAGCAGTTACGCGGGACAGGGGGCGCGTGTGACCCAGTACTTC. Residues: CASSYAGQGARVTQYF.

The J gene is TRBJ2-3, the V gene TRBV5-4, with 9 bases that match TRBD1. V gave up 2 bases and J gave up 2 bases; unmatched junction bases: 9. Germline V lookup: CDR1 SGHNT, CDR2 YYREEE (reference sequence). The CDR3 runs to 17 residues. For the CDR3, the DNA is TGTGCCAGCAGCTTCCTCTACTGGGACAGGGACACAGATACGCAGTATTTT. Protein: CASSFLYWDRDTDTQYF.

This clone appeared once. V and J are TRBV4-3 and TRBJ2-5; D perhaps matches TRBD1 (6 bases). This CDR3 is 15 amino acids long. The V end lost 1 base, the J end lost 3 bases, and 12 bases lay between the germline ends. CDR1 and CDR2 (germline): LGHNA, YSLEER. This CDR3 is CASSQVARGEETQYF. CDR3 in DNA: TGCGCCAGCAGCCAAGTTGCCAGGGGCGAAGAGACCCAGTACTTC.